This TCR beta chain was obtained from a study of blood T cell repertoires in COVID-19. The wider study: Samples of COVID-19 (acute and convalescent) were obtained from the United States, Italy and Spain. T cells, B-cell-depleted T cells, or PBMCs provided the cDNA or gDNA that served as material.

As originally analysed: Amplifying reference gene primers gave estimates of nucleated cell counts. Here immunoSEQ multiplex PCR was the method, and the copy in TCRdb shows in-frame clones only, minus some. For V, J and clone size, that table is used; D and trimming come from the DNA. Of some 120,000 clones listed, 84% were seen once; the top ten hold roughly 13%. Germline CDR1 LNHDA, CDR2 SQIVND (reference sequence). Germline trimming cut 6 bases from V and 3 bases from J; bases unmatched to any gene: 7. The CDR3 loop spans 16 amino acids. The sequence was collected from a human donor in a cohort sampled during active COVID-19. Sample: peripheral blood. The V and J genes are TRBV19 and TRBJ2-1; TRBD2 aligns across 11 bases. The CDR3 bases are TGTGCCAGTAGAACTAGCGGGGGTTCTATCTACAATGAGCAGTTCTTC. Its protein is CASRTSGGSIYNEQFF.